A selection of T cell receptor beta chains follows, all from one sample in a study of CD8+CD57+ T cells in acquired aplastic anemia. TCRdb re-called the reads with MiXCR, one entry per CDR3 protein. This table has 200,000 or so distinct CDR3 sequences, 64% appearing once. Sequenced: sorted CD4+, CD8+, or CD8+CD57+ T cells (not recorded which) from PBMCs. These receptors all come from a human donor with severe aplastic anemia or a healthy control (not recorded which). Both conserved end residues are trimmed from each CDR3.

len | j_gene | v_gene | CDR3aa
14 | TRBJ1-2 | TRBV4-3 | ASSQDLGDRNYGYT
17 | TRBJ1-6 | TRBV15 | ATSREGWGDSSYNSPLH
11 | TRBJ2-1 | TRBV7-2 | ASSLARGNEQF
12 | TRBJ1-5 | TRBV29-1 | SASGQGVNQPQH
14 | TRBJ1-5 | TRBV9 | ASSVDWDTSNQPQH
11 | TRBJ2-3 | TRBV12-3/TRBV12-4 | ASSLKYSDTQY
13 | TRBJ1-1 | TRBV5-1 | ASSPVSDRKTEAF
14 | TRBJ1-2 | TRBV2 | ASSDGRQGGGRGYT
12 | TRBJ2-7 | TRBV20-1 | SAGGQVLSYEQY
13 | TRBJ1-6 | TRBV19 | ASSIQQGVNSPLH
13 | TRBJ1-4 | TRBV24-1 | ATSDPRDREEKLF
12 | TRBJ1-2 | TRBV5-1 | ASSSAGTGVGYT
13 | TRBJ2-5 | TRBV2 | ASQLRRGRGETQY
13 | TRBJ1-6 | TRBV4-2 | ASSLAGVGNSPLH
14 | TRBJ1-4 | TRBV7-2 | ASSLSRVSSNEKLF
9 | TRBJ2-3 | TRBV20-1 | SARRGDTQY
14 | TRBJ2-1 | TRBV9 | ASSGWTGYKGNEQF
12 | TRBJ1-6 | TRBV19 | ASFGGAVSSPLH
13 | . | TRBV5-1 | ASSLGQGYYNEQF
13 | TRBJ1-2 | TRBV10-3 | AISESTGPNYGYT
14 | TRBJ1-5 | TRBV10-3 | AISEIGQKPNQPQH